Sequencing of this TCR beta chain was carried out in a study of shared clonotypes between healthy human individuals (dated by TCRdb to about 2020). Regarding the research as a whole: The cohort included a few men and two women between 18 and 49 years of age. Per donor, three plates each were used for CD4 naive and CD4 memory, two for CD8 naive, and one for CD8 memory. Blood TCR repertoires of five healthy adults were deeply sequenced to estimate repertoire size and the extent of clonotype sharing between individuals. To increase sequencing depth and limit assay-specific biases, different laboratories used diverse techniques to prepare libraries and sequence TCR repertoires. Leukapheresis yielded between about 0.8 and 8.9 billion PBMCs per donor.

To note about this clone: The antigen this receptor binds is unknown. There are no base qualities to consult, and no much larger clone falls within one base.

The CDR3 runs 15 amino acids, cysteine and phenylalanine included. Only CDR3 DNA is held: 45 bases, read in frame from base 1. The trim is 6 bases for V and 2 bases for J, with a gap of 17 bases between the germline ends. CDR1 and CDR2 (MNHEY, SMNVEV) derive from the germline V gene (reference sequence). TCR CDR3 regions were amplified from genomic DNA by multiplex PCR using the deep immunoSEQ assay. Extracted genomic DNA from each cell subset was spread evenly across all wells of several immunoSEQ 96-well plates, with each plate serving as a replicate. For sorted subsets, about 0.2 ug genomic DNA, equal to 30,000 to 35,000 T cell genomes, was loaded into each replicate PCR. The purified libraries were quantified using a Qubit 3.0 fluorometer, sized with a Bioanalyzer 2100, and then quantified again using the KAPA Library Quantification kit. Every immunoSEQ 96-well plate was sequenced on a separate single-read 150-cycle Illumina NextSeq 550 flow cell. The original methods were these. Because the immunoSEQ output included only junctional sequences and no quality scores, the filtering could not be the same as the filtering used for full-length reads. To assign V/J genes and CDR3, sequences were annotated using PyIR, a Python wrapper for IgBLAST v1.9, with IMGT germline references. Reads were filtered out if the reads had weak V/J assignments (E-value above 1e-6), no CDR3, stop codons, out-of-frame junctions, or ambiguous translated residues. V3J clonotypes were defined as sequences sharing the same inferred V gene, J gene, and CDR3 amino acid sequence. The percentage overlap between two repertoires was calculated by dividing the number of shared unique clonotypes by the size of the smaller repertoire. Three approaches were used to assess repertoire richness: RTK rarefaction, the Chao1 estimator, and Recon v2.1 estimates of unobserved clonotypes. OLGA was used to compute generation probabilities for all TCRbeta clonotypes that the gDNA method yielded from a few donors. The table comes from immuneACCESS by way of TCRdb, which keeps in-frame sequences with V and J called. Part of the clones is missing from these tables; in studies checked, under half for an unresolved V gene and the rest for unknown reasons. The V and J calls and clone size were taken over from that table, and D and trimming were inferred from the DNA. In all, the sample holds about 2.1 million clones, and just under 95% of those were seen once. The ten largest clonotypes hold about 1.7% of the sample.

For the CD8 naive samples, CD45RO-negative cells were positively selected for CCR7, yielding a CD45RA+CCR7+ population from which TemRA cells were excluded. Healthy HIV-negative adults with no recently reported acute infections or vaccinations were included as donors. Only Caucasian adults living in Nashville, Tennessee, USA were represented among the donors. Blood was obtained by leukapheresis, after which PBMCs were separated by Ficoll-Histopaque density gradient centrifugation and cryopreserved in liquid nitrogen vapor phase. Analytical flow cytometry was used to check the purity and quantity of every magnetically sorted T cell population. Genomic DNA was isolated from each sorted fraction and quantified by UV absorbance on a Nanodrop 2000c. Summary of the overall study and its limitations: Sampling was limited to blood, and TCR repertoires in tissue likely differ from TCR repertoires in blood. Rarefaction of sorted-subset datasets indicated incomplete sequencing despite the large sequencing depth. When a few donors were compared, the shared fraction of clonotypes was 5% to 6.5% for naive CD4, about 4% for naive CD8, 2% to 2.5% for memory CD4, and roughly 0.43% for memory CD8. Larger estimated clonotype richness was generally found for naive subsets than for memory subsets. The genetic and exposure-history diversity represented was limited by the small number of donors. Clonotypes shared by all four sorted-subset donors showed higher generation probabilities than non-shared clonotypes. Pairwise subsampling indicated that sequencing depth was expected to affect the degree of clonotype sharing among donors.

The specimen was naive CD8+ T cells from PBMCs. Interpreted using the paper, the cell subset or site label stands for: CD45RA+CCR7+. The V gene is TRBV27 and the J gene is TRBJ2-7; a weak D assignment points to TRBD1 (5 bases agree). This receptor was obtained from a man between 18 and 35 years old in good health. Some clones in this sample may be carry-over from other donors' samples. The nucleotide sequence is given as TGTGCCAGCAGAAAAGGGGTCGGGCTGGCCTACGAGCAGTACTTC. This codes for CASRKGVGLAYEQYF.